The T cell receptor (beta chain) under discussion was sequenced for a study of blood T cell repertoires in COVID-19. Overall study context: Nucleic acid was either cDNA or gDNA, and it came from T cells, B-cell-depleted T cells, or PBMCs.

Germline CDR1 reads SGHDN; CDR2 reads FVKESK. V was trimmed by 0 bases and J by 6 bases, leaving 15 bases between them. The CDR3 totals 16 residues. In the study's own analysis: How many nucleated cells were present was estimated from reference gene primer amplification. Using immunoSEQ multiplex PCR, the repertoire was profiled, and TCRdb retains in-frame clones only, with some absent. From that table come the V and J calls and clone size; the DNA was used to work out D and trimming. The data contain fewer than 350,000 clones, 90% of them seen just once; the ten biggest clones take up around 6.8%. The receptor was isolated from a woman aged 30 to 39 with COVID-19, enrolled during active disease. V gene TRBV14 combines with J gene TRBJ2-1; tentatively, D is TRBD2 (7 bases). The sample consisted of peripheral blood. The CDR3 region is CASSQEPGGPFNEQFF. CDR3 DNA sequence: TGTGCCAGCAGCCAAGAACCGGGGGGCCCCTTCAATGAGCAGTTCTTC.